This entry is about one T cell receptor beta chain. Original processing methods: Estimation of nucleated cell counts relied on the amplification of reference gene primers. Here immunoSEQ multiplex PCR was the method, and the copy in TCRdb shows in-frame clones only, minus some. That table is the source of V, J and clone size, and D and trimming were worked out from the DNA. The table shows roughly 200,000 clones, with roughly 84% occurring only once. These data are taken from a study of blood T cell repertoires in COVID-19. Study overall: PBMCs, B-cell-depleted T cells, or T cells provided the cDNA or gDNA that made up the material.

This CDR3 is 14 amino acids long. After removal of 0 bases from V and 2 bases from J, the junction contained 1 base not matched to a gene. The germline gives CDR1 SGHRS, CDR2 YFSETQ. This sequence was found in a human donor in a cohort sampled during active COVID-19. The specimen sequenced was peripheral blood. The chain combines TRBV5-1 with TRBJ2-5; 7 bases line up with TRBD2. CDR3 protein: CASSLGGGQETQYF. The CDR3 DNA reads as TGCGCCAGCAGCTTGGGCGGGGGACAAGAGACCCAGTACTTC.